This T cell receptor beta chain stems from a study of human thymus T cells. Study outcomes and limitations: Both thymic and peripheral blood repertoires showed apparently biased V and J usage.

Trimming took 5 bases from V and 10 from J; bases not matched to a gene: 7. The CDR3 loop spans 13 amino acids. CDR1 and CDR2 from the germline V gene are LGHNT and FRNRAP. All donors were healthy Finnish infants who were undergoing corrective surgery to treat congenital heart defects. Only four of the eight donors provided an approximately 0.45-1 mL blood sample. Blood DNA came from all available leukocytes, not a fixed cell number. Comments on this clone: Antigen unknown.

Produced via immunoSEQ multiplex PCR; TCRdb's table is partial and in-frame only. This table has approximately 46,000 clones, 95% appearing once. The sequence derives from a girl less than two years old with a congenital heart defect but otherwise immunologically healthy. Sequenced sample: blood. The chain has TRBV12-5 and TRBJ1-4, with 7 bases aligning to TRBD1. CDR3 in DNA: TGTGCTAGTGGTCCCAGACAGGGTGGAAAACTGTTTTTT. It is translated as CASGPRQGGKLFF.